These T cell receptor beta chains were read from a single sample in a study of blood T cell repertoires in COVID-19. The table came from immunoSEQ multiplex PCR; TCRdb's copy has only in-frame clones and leaves some out. The repertoire holds about 160,000 clones, with 60% to 85% as singletons. The source material was peripheral blood. These TCRs come from a man aged 60 to 69 with acute or convalescent COVID-19. The CDR3 runs from the conserved cysteine through the conserved F or W.

j_call: TRBJ1-1; v_call: TRBV5-5; cdr3_aa: CASSSYQGMNTEAFF
j_call: TRBJ1-1; v_call: TRBV20-1; cdr3_aa: CSASEDRTEAFF
j_call: TRBJ2-7; v_call: TRBV19; cdr3_aa: CASSIKTGSSYEQYF
j_call: TRBJ2-2; v_call: TRBV5-1; cdr3_aa: CASSSGTANTGELFF
j_call: TRBJ2-7; v_call: TRBV2; cdr3_aa: CASSDGWGQGIKYF
j_call: TRBJ1-5; v_call: TRBV30; cdr3_aa: CAWRGQGNQPQHF
j_call: TRBJ2-6; v_call: TRBV5-8; cdr3_aa: CASRPGGRGAGANVLTF
j_call: TRBJ1-2; v_call: TRBV6-5; cdr3_aa: CASSYSTTGGYGYTF
j_call: TRBJ1-5; v_call: TRBV6-5; cdr3_aa: CASSYSGGGNQPQHF
j_call: TRBJ2-1; v_call: TRBV5-8; cdr3_aa: CASSWGQEGNEQFF
j_call: TRBJ2-3; v_call: TRBV6-2/TRBV6-3; cdr3_aa: CASSSPPGTSVHF
j_call: TRBJ2-7; v_call: TRBV15; cdr3_aa: CATSRFSEGLGSYEQYF
j_call: TRBJ1-5; v_call: TRBV4-3; cdr3_aa: CASSQAPFREGGQPQHF
j_call: TRBJ2-5; v_call: TRBV7-3; cdr3_aa: CASSLTGRGQETQYF
j_call: TRBJ1-1; v_call: TRBV11-2; cdr3_aa: CASSLRATGGNEAFF
j_call: TRBJ2-4; v_call: TRBV5-5; cdr3_aa: CASSLIGSRWAKNIQYF